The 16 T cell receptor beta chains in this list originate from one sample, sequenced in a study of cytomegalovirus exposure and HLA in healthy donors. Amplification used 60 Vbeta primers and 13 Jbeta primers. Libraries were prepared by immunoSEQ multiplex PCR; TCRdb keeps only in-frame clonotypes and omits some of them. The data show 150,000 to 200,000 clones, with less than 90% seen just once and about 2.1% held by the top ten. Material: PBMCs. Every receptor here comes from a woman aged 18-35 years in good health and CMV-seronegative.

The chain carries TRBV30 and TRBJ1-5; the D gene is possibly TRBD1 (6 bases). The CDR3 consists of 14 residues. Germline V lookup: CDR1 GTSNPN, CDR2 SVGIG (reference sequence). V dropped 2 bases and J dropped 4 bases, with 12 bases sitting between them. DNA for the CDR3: TGTGCCTGGAGTTTGGCAAGGGGGAATCAGCCCCAGCATTTT. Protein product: CAWSLARGNQPQHF.

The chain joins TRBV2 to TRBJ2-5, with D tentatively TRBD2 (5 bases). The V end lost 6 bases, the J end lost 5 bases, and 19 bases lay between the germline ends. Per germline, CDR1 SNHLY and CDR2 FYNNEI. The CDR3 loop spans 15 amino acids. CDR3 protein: CASRGWAGGGETQYF. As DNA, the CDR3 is TGTGCCAGCAGGGGCTGGGCCGGAGGCGGGGAGACCCAGTACTTC.

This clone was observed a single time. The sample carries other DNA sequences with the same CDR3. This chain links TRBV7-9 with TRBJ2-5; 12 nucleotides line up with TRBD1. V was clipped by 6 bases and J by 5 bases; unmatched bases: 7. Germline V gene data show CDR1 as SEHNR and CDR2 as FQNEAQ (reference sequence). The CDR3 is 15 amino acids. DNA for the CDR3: TGTGCCAGCAGGTTGGGACAGGGGGCGAGCGAGACCCAGTACTTC. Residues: CASRLGQGASETQYF.

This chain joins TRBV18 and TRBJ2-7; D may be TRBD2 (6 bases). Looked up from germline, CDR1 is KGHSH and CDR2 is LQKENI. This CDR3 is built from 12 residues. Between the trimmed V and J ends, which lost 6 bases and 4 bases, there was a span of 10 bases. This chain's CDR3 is CASSPGTYEQYF. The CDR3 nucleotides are TGTGCCAGCTCCCCCGGGACTTACGAGCAGTACTTC.

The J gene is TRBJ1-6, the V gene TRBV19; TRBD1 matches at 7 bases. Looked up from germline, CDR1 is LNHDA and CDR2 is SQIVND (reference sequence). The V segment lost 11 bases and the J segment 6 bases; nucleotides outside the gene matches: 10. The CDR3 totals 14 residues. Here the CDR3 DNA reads TGTGCCTCTAACACGGGACAGCTTAATTCACCCCTCCACTTT. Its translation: CASNTGQLNSPLHF. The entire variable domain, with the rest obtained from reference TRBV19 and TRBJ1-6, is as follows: DGGITQSPKYLFRKEGQNVTLSCEQNLNHDAMYWYRQDPGQGLRLIYYSQIVNDFQKGDIAEGYSVSREKKESFPLTVTSAQKNPTAFYLCASNTGQLNSPLHFGNGTRLTVT.

CDR3 protein: CASSFDRVYGYTF. Here the CDR3 DNA reads TGTGCCAGCAGCTTTGACAGAGTCTATGGCTACACCTTC. This chain connects TRBV11-2 to TRBJ1-2; D might be TRBD1 (5 bases). Per the germline V gene, CDR1 is SGHAT and CDR2 is FQNNGV. V was clipped by 3 bases and J by 4 bases, with 9 bases between them. The CDR3 sequence is 13 residues long.

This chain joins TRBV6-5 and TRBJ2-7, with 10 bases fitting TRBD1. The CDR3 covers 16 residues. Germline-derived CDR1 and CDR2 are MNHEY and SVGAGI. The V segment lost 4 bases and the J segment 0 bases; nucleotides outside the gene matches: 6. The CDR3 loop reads CASSFPGQGNSYEQYF. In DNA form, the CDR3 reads TGTGCCAGCAGTTTTCCGGGACAGGGGAACTCCTACGAGCAGTACTTC.

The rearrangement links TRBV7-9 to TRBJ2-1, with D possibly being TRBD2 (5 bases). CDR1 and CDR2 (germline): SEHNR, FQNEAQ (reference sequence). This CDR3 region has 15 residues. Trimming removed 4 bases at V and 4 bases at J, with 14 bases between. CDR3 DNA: TGTGCCAGCAGCTCTCGACGGGGAGATTACAATGAGCAGTTCTTC. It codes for CASSSRRGDYNEQFF.

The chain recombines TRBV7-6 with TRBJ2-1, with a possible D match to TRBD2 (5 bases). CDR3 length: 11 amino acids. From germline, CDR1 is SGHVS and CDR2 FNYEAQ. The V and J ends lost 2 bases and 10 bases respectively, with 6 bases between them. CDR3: CASSLRGEQFF. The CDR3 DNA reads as TGTGCCAGCAGCTTAAGAGGGGAGCAGTTCTTC.

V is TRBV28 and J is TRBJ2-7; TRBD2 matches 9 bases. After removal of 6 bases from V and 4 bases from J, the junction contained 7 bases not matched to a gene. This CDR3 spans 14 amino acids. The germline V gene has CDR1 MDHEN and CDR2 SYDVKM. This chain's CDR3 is CASSVAGEGYEQYF. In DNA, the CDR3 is TGTGCCAGCAGCGTAGCGGGAGAGGGGTACGAGCAGTACTTC. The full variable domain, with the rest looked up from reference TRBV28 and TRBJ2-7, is DVKVTQSSRYLVKRTGEKVFLECVQDMDHENMFWYRQDPGLGLRLIYFSYDVKMKEKGDIPEGYSVSREKKERFSLILESASTNQTSMYLCASSVAGEGYEQYFGPGTRLTVT.

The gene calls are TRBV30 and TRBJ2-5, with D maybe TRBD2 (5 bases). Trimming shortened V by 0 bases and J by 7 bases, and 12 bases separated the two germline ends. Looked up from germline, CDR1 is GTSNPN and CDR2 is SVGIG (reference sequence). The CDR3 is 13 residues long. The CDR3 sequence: CAWSVFEEATQYF. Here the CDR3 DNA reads TGTGCCTGGAGTGTATTTGAGGAGGCGACCCAGTACTTC.

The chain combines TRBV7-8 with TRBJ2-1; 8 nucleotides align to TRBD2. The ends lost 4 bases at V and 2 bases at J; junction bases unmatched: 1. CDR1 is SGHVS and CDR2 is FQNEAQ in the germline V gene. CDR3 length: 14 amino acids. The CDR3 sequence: CASSYSGAYNEQFF. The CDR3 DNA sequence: TGTGCCAGCAGCTATAGCGGGGCCTACAATGAGCAGTTCTTC.

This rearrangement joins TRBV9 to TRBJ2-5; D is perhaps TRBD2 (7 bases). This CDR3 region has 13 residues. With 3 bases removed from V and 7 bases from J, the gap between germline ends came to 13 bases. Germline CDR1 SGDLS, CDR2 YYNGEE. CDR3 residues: CASSEGGGGTQYF. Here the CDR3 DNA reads TGTGCCAGCAGCGAGGGGGGGGGAGGGACCCAGTACTTC.

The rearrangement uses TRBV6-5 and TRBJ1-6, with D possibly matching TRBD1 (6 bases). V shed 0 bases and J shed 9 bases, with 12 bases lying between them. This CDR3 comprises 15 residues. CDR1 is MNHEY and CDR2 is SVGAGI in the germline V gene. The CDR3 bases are TGTGCCAGCAGTTACTCGCCAGGGGATGGTTCACCCCTCCACTTT. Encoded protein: CASSYSPGDGSPLHF.

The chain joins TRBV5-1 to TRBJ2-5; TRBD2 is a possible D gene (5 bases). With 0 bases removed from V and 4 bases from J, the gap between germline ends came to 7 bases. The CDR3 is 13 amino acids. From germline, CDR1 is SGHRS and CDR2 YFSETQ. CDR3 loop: CASSLGTGETQYF. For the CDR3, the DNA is TGCGCCAGCAGCTTGGGGACTGGAGAGACCCAGTACTTC.

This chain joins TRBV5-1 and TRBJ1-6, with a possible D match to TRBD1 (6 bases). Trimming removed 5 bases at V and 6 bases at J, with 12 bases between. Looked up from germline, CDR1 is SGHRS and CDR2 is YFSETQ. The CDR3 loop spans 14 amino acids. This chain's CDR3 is CASSGGAANSPLHF. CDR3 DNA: TGCGCCAGCAGTGGGGGGGCCGCTAATTCACCCCTCCACTTT.